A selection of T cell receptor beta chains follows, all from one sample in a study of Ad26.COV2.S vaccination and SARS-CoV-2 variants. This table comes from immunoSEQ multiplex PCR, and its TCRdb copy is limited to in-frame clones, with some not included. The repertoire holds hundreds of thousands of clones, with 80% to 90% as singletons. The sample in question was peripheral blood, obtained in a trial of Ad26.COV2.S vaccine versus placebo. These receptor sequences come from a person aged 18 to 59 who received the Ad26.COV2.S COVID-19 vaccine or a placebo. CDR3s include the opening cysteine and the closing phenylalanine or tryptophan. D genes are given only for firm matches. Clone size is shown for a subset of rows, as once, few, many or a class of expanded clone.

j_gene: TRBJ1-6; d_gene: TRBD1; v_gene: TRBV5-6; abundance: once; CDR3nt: TGTGCCAGCAGCATAGACAGGGGAAAATCACCCCTCCACTTT; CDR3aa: CASSIDRGKSPLHF
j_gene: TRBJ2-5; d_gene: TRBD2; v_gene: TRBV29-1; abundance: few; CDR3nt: TGCAGCACCCTAGCGGGGGAAGAGACCCAGTACTTC; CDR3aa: CSTLAGEETQYF
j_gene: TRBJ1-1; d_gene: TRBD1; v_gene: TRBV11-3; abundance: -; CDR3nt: TGTGCCAGCAGTCGGGACAGGCTGAACACTGAAGCTTTCTTT; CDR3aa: CASSRDRLNTEAFF
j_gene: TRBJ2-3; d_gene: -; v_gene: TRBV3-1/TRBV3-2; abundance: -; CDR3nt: TGTGCCAGCAGCCCCCTTGGGGCTGCTACAGATACGCAGTATTTT; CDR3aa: CASSPLGAATDTQYF
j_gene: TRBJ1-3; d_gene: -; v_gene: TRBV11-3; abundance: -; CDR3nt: TGTGCCAGCAGCCCACCCAAAGGGGCAGCCGGAAACACCATATATTTT; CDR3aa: CASSPPKGAAGNTIYF
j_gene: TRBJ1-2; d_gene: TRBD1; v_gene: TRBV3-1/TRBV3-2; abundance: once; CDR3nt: TGTGCCAGCAGCCAAATCGACAGGGGACTCCTTAACTATGGCTACACCTTC; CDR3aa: CASSQIDRGLLNYGYTF
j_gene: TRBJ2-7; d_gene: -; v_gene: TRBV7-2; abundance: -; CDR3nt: TGTGCCAGCAGCTTTGGCTCCGGCTACGAGCAGTACTTC; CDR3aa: CASSFGSGYEQYF
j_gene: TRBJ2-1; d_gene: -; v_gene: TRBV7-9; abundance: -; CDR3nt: TGTGCCAGCAGCTTAGAAATAAACAGGCCCGGTGGGTACAATGAGCAGTTCTTC; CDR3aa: CASSLEINRPGGYNEQFF
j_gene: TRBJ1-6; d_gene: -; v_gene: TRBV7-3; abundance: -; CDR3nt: TGTGCCAGCAGCCCGGGTATAGGTAATTCACCCCTCCACTTT; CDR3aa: CASSPGIGNSPLHF
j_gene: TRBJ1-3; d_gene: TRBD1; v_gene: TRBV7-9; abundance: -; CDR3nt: TGTGCCAGCAGCTTGAGGCGGGACAGAGGTAACACCATATATTTT; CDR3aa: CASSLRRDRGNTIYF
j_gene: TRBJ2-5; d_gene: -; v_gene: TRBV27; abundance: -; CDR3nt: TGTGCCAGCAGTTCCCGGGACGGAAAAGAGACCCAGTACTTC; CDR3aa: CASSSRDGKETQYF
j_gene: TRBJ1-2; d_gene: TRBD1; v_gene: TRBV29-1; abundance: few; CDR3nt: TGCAGCGCCGTCCCCGGGACAGGAAGCTATGGCTACACCTTC; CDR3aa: CSAVPGTGSYGYTF
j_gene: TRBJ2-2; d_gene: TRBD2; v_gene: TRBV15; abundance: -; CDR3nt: TGTGCCACCAGCAGAGGACTAGCGGGGGCCAACACCGGGGAGCTGTTTTTT; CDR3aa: CATSRGLAGANTGELFF
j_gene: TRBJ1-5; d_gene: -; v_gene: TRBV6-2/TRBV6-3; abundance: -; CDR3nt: TGTGCCAGCAGTACACGACAGTACTATCAGCCCCAGCATTTT; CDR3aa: CASSTRQYYQPQHF
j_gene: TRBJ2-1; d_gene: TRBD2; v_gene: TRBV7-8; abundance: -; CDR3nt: TGTGCCAGCAGCTTACCCGACTTTGCGGGAGGGCCCTTCAATGAGCAGTTCTTC; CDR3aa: CASSLPDFAGGPFNEQFF
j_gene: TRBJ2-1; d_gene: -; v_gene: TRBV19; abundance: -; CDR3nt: TGTGCCAGTAGTACGGGCCTTTCGGGGGAGCAGTTCTTC; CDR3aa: CASSTGLSGEQFF
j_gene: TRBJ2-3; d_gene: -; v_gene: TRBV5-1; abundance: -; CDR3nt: TGCGCCAGCAGCTTGGATTTCCAGCTCACAGATACGCAGTATTTT; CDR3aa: CASSLDFQLTDTQYF
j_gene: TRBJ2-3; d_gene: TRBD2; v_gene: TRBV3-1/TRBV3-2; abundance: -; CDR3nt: TGTGCCAGCAGCCATCCTGAGCGGGGGGGTACGCAGTATTTT; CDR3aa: CASSHPERGGTQYF
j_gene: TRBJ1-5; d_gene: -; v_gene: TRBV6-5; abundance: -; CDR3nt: TGTGCCAGCAGAACCGGGGATCAGCCCCAGCATTTT; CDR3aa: CASRTGDQPQHF
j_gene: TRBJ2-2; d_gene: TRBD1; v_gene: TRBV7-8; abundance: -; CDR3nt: TGTGCCAGCAGCGATTATCCAGGGGGATCGTACACCGGGGAGCTGTTTTTT; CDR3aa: CASSDYPGGSYTGELFF
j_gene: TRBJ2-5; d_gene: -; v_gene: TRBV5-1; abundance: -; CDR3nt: TGCGCCAGCGGACAGCCACAAGAGACCCAGTACTTC; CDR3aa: CASGQPQETQYF
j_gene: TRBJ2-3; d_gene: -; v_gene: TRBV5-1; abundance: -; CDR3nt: TGCGCCAGCAGTTTCGGACAAGACACAGATACGCAGTATTTT; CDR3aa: CASSFGQDTDTQYF
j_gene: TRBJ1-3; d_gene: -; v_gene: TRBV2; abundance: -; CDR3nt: TGTGCCAGCAGCCAGTACGCCTCTGGAAACACCATATATTTT; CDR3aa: CASSQYASGNTIYF
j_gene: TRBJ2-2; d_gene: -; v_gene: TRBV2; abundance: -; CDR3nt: TGTGCCAGCAGTGAAGCCCGAGGGGACGGGGAGCTGTTTTTT; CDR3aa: CASSEARGDGELFF
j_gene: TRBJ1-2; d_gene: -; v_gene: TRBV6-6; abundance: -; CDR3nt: TGTGCCAGCAGTTACACGACAGCACTCTATGGCTACACCTTC; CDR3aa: CASSYTTALYGYTF
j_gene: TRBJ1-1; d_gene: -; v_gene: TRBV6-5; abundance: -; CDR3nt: TGTGCCAGCAGTTGGCGGGGGTCATCTGAAGCTTTCTTT; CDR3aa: CASSWRGSSEAFF
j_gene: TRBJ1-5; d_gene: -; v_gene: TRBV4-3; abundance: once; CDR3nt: TGCGCCAGCAGCCAAAGTCTTCGTCAGCCCCAGCATTTT; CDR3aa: CASSQSLRQPQHF
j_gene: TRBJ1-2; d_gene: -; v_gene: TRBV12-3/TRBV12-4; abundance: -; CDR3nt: TGTGCCAGCAGCCATACCCGGGGGCAGAGCTACACCTTC; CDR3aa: CASSHTRGQSYTF
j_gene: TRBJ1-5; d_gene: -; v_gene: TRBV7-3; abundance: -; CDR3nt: TGTGCCAACGAACCTCGACGGCTATCTTACCGGGCCGATAGCAATCAGCCCCAGCATTTT; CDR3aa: CANEPRRLSYRADSNQPQHF
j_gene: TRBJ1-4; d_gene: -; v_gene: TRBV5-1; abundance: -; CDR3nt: TGCGCCAGCAGCCTGACGGCGCCACCAGATGAAAAACTGTTTTTT; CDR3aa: CASSLTAPPDEKLFF
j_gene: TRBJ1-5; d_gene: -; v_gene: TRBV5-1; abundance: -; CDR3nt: TGCGCCAGCAGCTTGATAGACTCGACGGTTCAGCCCCAGCATTTT; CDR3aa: CASSLIDSTVQPQHF
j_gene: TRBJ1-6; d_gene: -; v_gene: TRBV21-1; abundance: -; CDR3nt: TGTGCCAGCGACAGGGGACGGATCAATTCACCCCTCCACTTT; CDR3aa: CASDRGRINSPLHF
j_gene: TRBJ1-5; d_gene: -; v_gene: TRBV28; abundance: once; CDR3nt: TGTGCCAGCAGTCGAGGAGGGACGAATCAGCCCCAGCATTTT; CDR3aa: CASSRGGTNQPQHF
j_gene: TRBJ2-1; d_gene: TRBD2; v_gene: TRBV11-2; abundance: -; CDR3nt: TGTGCCAGCAGCTTACAAGCGGGGGGGCGCGATGAGCAGTTCTTC; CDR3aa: CASSLQAGGRDEQFF
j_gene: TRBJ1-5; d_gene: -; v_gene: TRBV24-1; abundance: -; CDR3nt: TGTGCCACCAGTTTCCATAGCAATCAGCCCCAGCATTTT; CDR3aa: CATSFHSNQPQHF
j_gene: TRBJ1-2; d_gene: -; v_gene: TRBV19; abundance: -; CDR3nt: TGTGCCAGTAGTAACCGGGGGATAGGCTATGGCTACACCTTC; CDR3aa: CASSNRGIGYGYTF
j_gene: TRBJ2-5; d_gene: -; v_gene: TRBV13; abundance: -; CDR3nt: TGTGCCAGCAGCCCGGAGGGGTCATTAAGTGGAGAGACCCAGTACTTC; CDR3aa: CASSPEGSLSGETQYF
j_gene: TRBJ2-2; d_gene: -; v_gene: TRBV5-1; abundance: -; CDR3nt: TGCGCCAGCAGCCCTACACCGGGCCCCGGGGAGCTGTTTTTT; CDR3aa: CASSPTPGPGELFF
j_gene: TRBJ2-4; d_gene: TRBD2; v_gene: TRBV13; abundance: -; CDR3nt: TGTGCCAGCAGCCCAAGGGAGGGAGCCAAAAACATTCAGTACTTC; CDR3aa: CASSPREGAKNIQYF
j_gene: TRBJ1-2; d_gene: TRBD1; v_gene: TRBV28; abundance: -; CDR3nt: TGTGCCAGCAGTTCACCCGCGTCAGGGGGGGCGGGTGGCTACACCTTC; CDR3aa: CASSSPASGGAGGYTF
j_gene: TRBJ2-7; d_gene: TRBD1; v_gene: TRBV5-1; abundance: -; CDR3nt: TGCGCCAGCAGCCAAGGGACAGGGGTCTCTTCTCAGTACTTC; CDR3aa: CASSQGTGVSSQYF
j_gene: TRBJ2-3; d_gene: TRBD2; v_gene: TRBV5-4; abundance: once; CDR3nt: TGTGCCAGCAGCCCTCGGGGAAGCGGGGGGGCCGGTTGGACAGATACGCAGTATTTT; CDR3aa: CASSPRGSGGAGWTDTQYF